This TCR beta chain was retrieved from a study of blood T cell repertoires in COVID-19. Study-level information: Acute and convalescent COVID-19 samples came from the United States, Italy and Spain. T cells, B-cell-depleted T cells, or PBMCs supplied cDNA or gDNA.

TCRdb's copy holds only in-frame clones and misses some; the assay was immunoSEQ multiplex PCR. The table lists 59,000 or so clones, more than 75% of them singletons, with less than 2% in the top ten. The germline V gene encodes CDR1 LNHNV and CDR2 YYDKDF (reference sequence). V was clipped by 1 base and J by 8 bases; unmatched bases: 9. This CDR3 spans 17 amino acids. The TCR was taken from a human donor in a cohort sampled during active COVID-19. The chain recombines TRBV15 with TRBJ1-6; TRBD1 aligns across 9 bases. Input material: peripheral blood. The CDR3 DNA reads as TGTGCCACCAGCAGAGTACAGGGGGCGCGTTTGGATTCACCCCTCCACTTT. It encodes CATSRVQGARLDSPLHF. The full variable domain, completed using reference TRBV15 and TRBJ1-6, is DAMVIQNPRYQVTQFGKPVTLSCSQTLNHNVMYWYQQKSSQAPKLLFHYYDKDFNNEADTPDNFQSRRPNTSFCFLDIRSPGLGDTAMYLCATSRVQGARLDSPLHFGNGTRLTVT.